This T cell receptor beta chain derives from a study of T cells in Graves' hyperthyroidism and ophthalmopathy. Study results and caveats: A model built on 13 V-J features separated ophthalmopathy from stable hyperthyroidism.

V dropped 4 bases and J dropped 5; count of bases not matched to a gene: 12. Per the germline V gene, CDR1 is SGHRS and CDR2 is YFSETQ. This CDR3 region has 15 residues. A remark on this clonotype: What it binds is unknown.

Authors of the study amplified TCR beta CDR3 regions from RNA transcripts. TCR CDR3 underwent first-round RT-PCR with the HTBI primer set. From the multiplex PCR reads, TCRdb called clonotypes with MiXCR, one entry per CDR3 protein. The profile shows a few hundred thousand distinct CDR3 sequences, less than 20% of them singletons. Hyperthyroidism was newly diagnosed in patients aged 18 to 65 (duration under 2 months). The sample comprised blood. The V call is TRBV5-1, the J call TRBJ2-7, with 7 bases identical to TRBD2. The TCR was taken from a woman aged 25 to 39 with Graves' hyperthyroidism. Written as DNA, the CDR3 is TGCGCCAGCAGCCGCCGCACAGTGGGGGGGGACGAGCAGTACTTC. This codes for CASSRRTVGGDEQYF. Drawing the rest from reference TRBV5-1 and TRBJ2-7, the complete variable domain is KAGVTQTPRYLIKTRGQQVTLSCSPISGHRSVSWYQQTPGQGLQFLFEYFSETQRNKGNFPGRFSGRQFSNSRSEMNVSTLELGDSALYLCASSRRTVGGDEQYFGPGTRLTVT.